These 30 T cell receptor beta chains came from one sample sequenced in a study of vaccination and CD4 T cells after COVID-19. For these TCRs, the target antigens are not known. Oncomine TCR Beta short-read sequencing was applied to DNA from cultured CD4+ T cells. TCRdb used MiXCR to reprocess the PCR reads, holding one entry per CDR3 protein. The table records fewer than 20,000 distinct CDR3 sequences, roughly 50% of them present only once. Time point denoted: late sampling 161 to 241 days after vaccination in three convalescent patients. Treatment indicated: approximately 9-day PBMC culture with coronavirus spike peptide pools or control peptides (ViraFEST assay). The source was CD4+ T cells from blood, cultured in vitro, collected about 7 months after SARS-CoV-2 vaccination. These receptors were collected from a human donor who had recovered from COVID-19.

V gene TRBV7-9 combines with J gene TRBJ2-3; D is uncertain. The germline gives CDR1 SEHNR, CDR2 FQNEAQ (reference sequence). CDR3 length equals 16 residues. Trimming removed 0 bases from V and 1 base from J, with 11 bases in between. This CDR3 is CASSLAQLAGTDTQYF. DNA for the CDR3: TGTGCCAGCAGCTTAGCCCAACTCGCCGGCACAGATACGCAGTATTTT.

This sequence joins TRBV6-1 and TRBJ1-2; D remains ambiguous. The CDR3 consists of 16 residues. CDR1 and CDR2 (germline): MNHNS, SASEGT. Trimming cost V 4 bases and J 1 base, with 16 bases left between them. The DNA for the CDR3 is TGTGCCAGCAGTGGCCTAACGACGGGGAATAACTATGGCTACACCTTC. Its translation: CASSGLTTGNNYGYTF.

By share, this clonotype ranks as medium-sized. The chain has TRBV28 and TRBJ1-1, with D perhaps matching TRBD1 (5 bases). Germline V lookup: CDR1 MDHEN, CDR2 SYDVKM. The germline V and J ends were trimmed by 5 bases and 1 base, with 14 bases remaining between them. This CDR3 region has 15 residues. The chain's CDR3 is CASSPVGRQNTEAFF. In DNA, the CDR3 is TGTGCCAGCAGTCCCGTGGGACGGCAGAACACTGAAGCTTTCTTT.

V and J are TRBV10-3 and TRBJ1-5; TRBD1 might be the D (5 bases). Per the germline V gene, CDR1 is ENHRY and CDR2 is SYGVKD. The V end lost 2 bases, the J end lost 0 bases, and 14 bases lay between the germline ends. CDR3 size: 17 residues. The CDR3 region has the DNA TGTGCCATCAGTGAGGGCAGGGACGCCTATAGCAATCAGCCCCAGCATTTT. Its protein product is CAISEGRDAYSNQPQHF.

This clonotype showed up just a few times. This chain uses TRBV27 with TRBJ2-7, with TRBD1 matching over 7 bases. The CDR3 loop spans 13 amino acids. Germline lookup yields CDR1 MNHEY and CDR2 SMNVEV (reference sequence). Losses at the gene ends were 7 bases for V and 5 bases for J; bases not matched to a gene: 8. The CDR3: CASKRTGHDEQYF. In nucleotides, the CDR3 is TGTGCCAGCAAAAGGACAGGTCACGACGAGCAGTACTTC.

CDR3 coding DNA: TGTGCCAGCAGCAAATTTTTGCCGGCGAACACCGGGGAGCTGTTTTTT. Translation: CASSKFLPANTGELFF. The rearrangement uses TRBV7-6 and TRBJ2-2; no clear D gene. This CDR3 region has 16 residues. V was clipped by 5 bases and J by 0 bases, with 13 bases between them. Germline V gene sequence: CDR1 SGHVS, CDR2 FNYEAQ.

The rearrangement uses TRBV4-2 and TRBJ2-5, with 7 bases identical to TRBD1. CDR3 length equals 17 residues. V lost 4 bases, J lost 4 bases, and 15 bases stayed unmatched. Looked up from germline, CDR1 is LGHNA and CDR2 is YNFKEQ. DNA for the CDR3: TGTGCCAGCAGCCCACCGTCCTACGACAGGGTTGGAGAGACCCAGTACTTC. This translates into CASSPPSYDRVGETQYF.

This clonotype has a handful of counts. The chain employs TRBV19 and TRBJ2-5; D is perhaps TRBD1 (5 bases). The length of the CDR3 is 15 residues. V was cut by 3 bases and J by 4 bases, with 15 bases left in between. CDR1 LNHDA and CDR2 SQIVND come from the germline V gene (reference sequence). CDR3 in amino acids: CASSIGWQGGETQYF. The DNA for the CDR3 is TGTGCCAGTAGTATTGGGTGGCAGGGCGGAGAGACCCAGTACTTC.

This clonotype has just a few counts. The V and J genes are TRBV7-2 and TRBJ1-1; D is unclear. Germline CDR1 and CDR2: SGHTA and FQGNSA. CDR3 length: 14 residues. The V and J ends lost 1 base and 3 bases respectively, with 9 bases between them. The CDR3 spells CASSLDTGYTEAFF. CDR3 nucleotide sequence: TGTGCCAGCAGCTTAGATACGGGTTACACTGAAGCTTTCTTT. Combining the CDR3 with reference TRBV7-2 and TRBJ1-1 gives the whole variable domain GAGVSQSPSNKVTEKGKDVELRCDPISGHTALYWYRQSLGQGLEFLIYFQGNSAPDKSGLPSDRFSAERTGGSVSTLTIQRTQQEDSAVYLCASSLDTGYTEAFFGQGTRLTVV.

This clonotype occurred a few times. The rearrangement links TRBV20-1 to TRBJ1-5, with D hard to call. From germline, CDR1 is DFQATT and CDR2 SNEGSKA (reference sequence). Trimming cost V 5 bases and J 4 bases, with 12 bases left between them. The CDR3 has 13 residues. In DNA form, the CDR3 reads TGCAGTGCTGGACGACCGATGAATCAGCCCCAGCATTTT. Amino acid sequence: CSAGRPMNQPQHF.

This sequence joins TRBV24-1 and TRBJ2-5, with TRBD1 matching over 7 bases. The CDR3 runs 15 residues. Germline CDR1 reads KGHDR; CDR2 reads SFDVKD. The V gene end was trimmed by 2 bases and the J gene end by 5 bases; junction bases not matched to a gene: 7. Here the CDR3 DNA reads TGTGCCACCAGTGATTCGACAGGGAAGTGGGAGACCCAGTACTTC. Protein sequence: CATSDSTGKWETQYF.

The V gene is TRBV20-1, the J gene TRBJ2-2; possibly TRBD1 for D (6 bases). CDR1 and CDR2 from the germline V gene are DFQATT and SNEGSKA (reference sequence). V dropped 5 bases and J dropped 4 bases, with 11 bases sitting between them. The CDR3 is 13 amino acids. CDR3 protein: CSALNRVTGELFF. DNA of the CDR3: TGCAGTGCTTTAAACAGGGTCACCGGGGAGCTGTTTTTT.

The chain combines TRBV4-3 with TRBJ1-6; TRBD1 matches at 10 bases. The CDR3 covers 15 residues. Germline values: CDR1 LGHNA, CDR2 YSLEER. V shed 3 bases and J 10 bases; nucleotides not matched to a gene: 6. The CDR3 sequence is CASSQGWTGGSPLHF. The DNA for the CDR3 is TGCGCCAGCAGCCAGGGGTGGACAGGGGGGTCACCCCTCCACTTT.

The genes are TRBV11-3 and TRBJ2-5; 7 bases match TRBD2. In germline, CDR1 is SGHNT, CDR2 YENEEA. The CDR3 consists of 13 residues. The ends lost 7 bases at V and 2 bases at J; junction bases unmatched: 4. CDR3 nucleotide sequence: TGTGCCAGCAACCGGGGGGATCAAGAGACCCAGTACTTC. Its protein product is CASNRGDQETQYF.

The chain recombines TRBV28 with TRBJ1-5, with D possibly being TRBD1 (6 bases). The CDR3 consists of 12 residues. Germline V CDR1 and CDR2: MDHEN, SYDVKM. V gave up 6 bases and J gave up 5 bases, with 8 bases separating them. The CDR3 DNA reads TGTGCCAGCAGCCCAGGGGATCAGCCCCAGCATTTT. Its translation: CASSPGDQPQHF.

The chain recombines TRBV2 with TRBJ1-5, with a weak D call TRBD1 (5 bases). V lost 1 base, J lost 5 bases, and 12 bases lay in between. This CDR3 comprises 15 residues. Germline assignment: CDR1 SNHLY and CDR2 FYNNEI. For the CDR3, the DNA is TGTGCCAGCAGTGAAGAGGGGCAGGGTTATCAGCCCCAGCATTTT. Protein product: CASSEEGQGYQPQHF. The whole variable domain, filled in from reference TRBV2 and TRBJ1-5, reads EPEVTQTPSHQVTQMGQEVILRCVPISNHLYFYWYRQILGQKVEFLVSFYNNEISEKSEIFDDQFSVERPDGSNFTLKIRSTKLEDSAMYFCASSEEGQGYQPQHFGDGTRLSIL.

This clonotype appeared a few times. The rearrangement links TRBV6-2 or TRBV6-3 to TRBJ2-5; D is unclear. V lost 2 bases to trimming and J lost 4 bases, with 8 bases between them. Looked up from germline, CDR1 is MNHEY and CDR2 is SVGEGT. CDR3 length: 13 residues. The chain's CDR3 is CASSYPIVETQYF. The CDR3 nucleotides read TGTGCCAGCAGTTACCCGATTGTAGAGACCCAGTACTTC.

This chain connects TRBV6-5 to TRBJ1-2; D is uncertain. Germline V gene sequence: CDR1 MNHEY, CDR2 SVGAGI. Trimming removed 4 bases at V and 4 bases at J, with 13 bases between. The CDR3 contains 14 residues. CDR3 DNA sequence: TGTGCCAGCAGTTCTCAAACGACTGGCTATGGCTACACCTTC. Translation gives CASSSQTTGYGYTF.

Only a few counts were recorded for this clonotype. The gene calls are TRBV27 and TRBJ1-5; D perhaps matches TRBD1 (5 bases). Germline V CDR1 and CDR2: MNHEY, SMNVEV (reference sequence). The CDR3 has 14 residues. The germline V and J ends were trimmed by 2 bases and 7 bases, with 12 bases remaining between them. Written as DNA, the CDR3 is TGTGCCAGCAGTTTAAGGCCACGGGGCCAGCCCCAGCATTTT. This sequence encodes CASSLRPRGQPQHF.

This rearrangement joins TRBV11-3 to TRBJ2-2; TRBD1 aligns across 8 bases. Germline values: CDR1 SGHNT, CDR2 YENEEA. Germline trimming cut 5 bases from V and 5 bases from J; bases unmatched to any gene: 7. This CDR3 contains 15 residues. The CDR3 coding sequence is TGTGCCAGCAGCCCACGACAGGGGTGGACCGGGGAGCTGTTTTTT. Residues: CASSPRQGWTGELFF.

The chain joins TRBV15 to TRBJ2-7, with D perhaps TRBD2 (6 bases). CDR1 and CDR2 from the germline V gene are LNHNV and YYDKDF (reference sequence). Trimming took off 0 bases at V and 3 bases at J, with 21 bases between the two ends. The CDR3 spans 18 residues. CDR3 sequence (DNA): TGTGCCACCAGCAGAGATCCGACTAGTCGCTGGGTAGTCTACGAGCAGTACTTC. This sequence encodes CATSRDPTSRWVVYEQYF.

The rearrangement links TRBV21-1 to TRBJ1-5. TRBV21-1 is flagged as a pseudogene. This CDR3 spans 14 amino acids. The CDR3 DNA reads TGTGCCAGCAGCCCGAAAAGGTACAATCAGCCCCAGCATTTT. It codes for CASSPKRYNQPQHF.

J is TRBJ1-1 and V is TRBV7-9, with D perhaps TRBD1 (5 bases). Germline loops: CDR1 SEHNR, CDR2 FQNEAQ (reference sequence). Trimming shortened V by 5 bases and J by 2 bases, and 15 bases separated the two germline ends. This CDR3 comprises 15 residues. The CDR3, as DNA: TGTGCCAGCAGCCCACTGGGGGGGGGAAACACTGAAGCTTTCTTT. It yields the protein CASSPLGGGNTEAFF.

As concerns this clonotype: Mismatch with germline at one junction end may stem from a read error. This chain connects TRBV7-7 to TRBJ1-1; tentative D call: TRBD1 (5 bases). Germline-derived CDR1 and CDR2 are SSHAT and FNYEAQ (reference sequence). The CDR3 has 13 residues. This CDR3 is CASSPQVNTEAFF. CDR3 DNA: TGTGCTAGCAGCCCACAGGTGAACACTGAAGCTTTCTTT. The full variable domain, in which reference TRBV7-7 and TRBJ1-1 provide the parts outside the CDR3, is GAGVSQSPRYKVTKRGQDVTLRCDPISSHATLYWYQQALGQGPEFLTYFNYEAQPDKSGLPSDRFSAERPEGSISTLTIQRTEQRDSAMYRCASSPQVNTEAFFGQGTRLTVV.

This clonotype showed up just a few times. DNA of the CDR3: TGTGCCAGCAGATTTTCTAGGAACACCGGGGAGCTGTTTTTT. This translates into CASRFSRNTGELFF. The V call is TRBV27, the J call TRBJ2-2; D ambiguous. The CDR3 extends over 14 amino acids. Deletions cut 6 bases from V and 1 base from J, with 9 bases between. The germline V gene encodes CDR1 MNHEY and CDR2 SMNVEV (reference sequence).

This clonotype has a handful of counts. V and J are TRBV6-2 or TRBV6-3 and TRBJ2-5, with 14 bases aligning to TRBD2. After removal of 6 bases from V and 2 bases from J, the junction contained 2 bases not matched to a gene. CDR1 MNHEY and CDR2 SVGEGT come from the germline V gene. This CDR3 contains 15 residues. CDR3 sequence: CASRGLAGDQETQYF. The CDR3 DNA is TGTGCCAGCAGGGGACTAGCGGGGGATCAAGAGACCCAGTACTTC.

This clonotype came up once. V gene TRBV19 combines with J gene TRBJ1-1; D is unresolved. V was trimmed by 5 bases and J by 5 bases, leaving 12 bases between them. Per germline, CDR1 LNHDA and CDR2 SQIVND (reference sequence). The CDR3 spans 13 residues. As DNA, the CDR3 is TGTGCCAGTAGTGATAAAGGGTTGACTGAAGCTTTCTTT. It codes for CASSDKGLTEAFF.

CDR3 loop: CASSVTGDAPLHF. The DNA of the CDR3 is TGTGCCAGCAGCGTGACAGGGGACGCACCCCTCCACTTT. The chain carries TRBV7-9 and TRBJ1-6, with TRBD1 matching 8 bases. Germline CDR1 reads SEHNR; CDR2 reads FQNEAQ (reference sequence). This CDR3 spans 13 amino acids. The V and J ends lost 5 bases and 11 bases, in that order; junction bases with no gene match: 5.

The rearrangement joins TRBV11-3 to TRBJ2-3; a possible D gene is TRBD1 (6 bases). The CDR3 is 14 amino acids. V lost 7 bases to trimming and J lost 2 bases, with 13 bases between them. Germline loops: CDR1 SGHNT, CDR2 YENEEA. The CDR3 sequence is CASTPGHSTDTQYF. Here the CDR3 DNA reads TGTGCCAGCACTCCGGGACACTCCACAGATACGCAGTATTTT.

By share of the sample, this clonotype is hyperexpanded. The gene calls are TRBV24-1 and TRBJ2-1; TRBD1 agrees at 8 bases. The CDR3 has 14 residues. J gave up 10 bases and V 7 bases, and 11 bases lay outside the gene matches. The germline CDR1 and CDR2 sequences are KGHDR and SFDVKD. The CDR3 bases are TGTGCCACCAGCTCAAGGACAGGGTTACAGGAGCAGTTCTTC. Protein: CATSSRTGLQEQFF.